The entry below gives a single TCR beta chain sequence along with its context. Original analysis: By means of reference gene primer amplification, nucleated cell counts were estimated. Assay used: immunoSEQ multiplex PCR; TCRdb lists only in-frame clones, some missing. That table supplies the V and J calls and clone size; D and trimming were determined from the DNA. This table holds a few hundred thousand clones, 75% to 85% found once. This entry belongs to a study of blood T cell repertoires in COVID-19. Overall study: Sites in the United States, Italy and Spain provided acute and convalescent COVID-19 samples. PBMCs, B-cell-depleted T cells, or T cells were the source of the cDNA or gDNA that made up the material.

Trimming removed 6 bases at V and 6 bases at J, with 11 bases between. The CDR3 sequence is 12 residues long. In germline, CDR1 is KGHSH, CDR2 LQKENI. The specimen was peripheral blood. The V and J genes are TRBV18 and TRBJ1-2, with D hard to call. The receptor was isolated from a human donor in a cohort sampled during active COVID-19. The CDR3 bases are TGTGCCAGCTCTTCCGCGAGAGATGGCTACACCTTC. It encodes CASSSARDGYTF.